This T cell receptor (beta chain) was recorded in a study of blood T cell repertoires in COVID-19 (TCRdb year 2020). For the study in its entirety: Collaborator samples came from the United States, Italy and Spain and covered acute and convalescent phases of COVID-19. The material from the prospective study consisted of cDNA or gDNA derived from T cells, B-cell-depleted T cells, or PBMCs. Nearly every sample came with metadata listing a de-identified subject ID, COVID-19 status, age in years and sex. The samples were drawn from two sources: the first 160 participants of the ongoing ImmuneRACE study, and fewer than 1,500 subjects contributed by 6 global collaborators. Deeply sampled blood TCRbeta repertoires from subjects exposed to, actively infected with, or recovered from COVID-19 were included in the dataset. Where available, HLA class I and class II types were obtained from metadata supplied by the sample provider rather than from assay-based typing. The repertoires were made available in a free public database intended to serve as a resource for research on the immune response to SARS-CoV-2.

The immunoSEQ Assay, a bias-controlled multiplex PCR, was used to amplify TCRbeta CDR3 regions from genomic DNA. The study's processing was this. The number of nucleated cells in each sample was estimated from the amplification of reference gene primers within the assay. Sequence reads were collapsed and filtered to measure the absolute abundance of every unique TCRbeta CDR3 rearrangement. For each sample, productive Simpson clonality was calculated as the square root of Simpson's diversity index across productive rearrangements. TCRdb carries this immuneACCESS record with in-frame sequences only. Its versions omit some clonotypes, under half of them owing to an unresolved V gene in the studies checked, with the rest unexplained. V and J calls and clone size come straight from that table; D and trimming were deduced from the DNA. This sample holds 250,000 to 300,000 clones; around 83% were observed only once. In total, the top ten clones hold about 5.7% of the sample.

Collaborating institutions collected whole blood in K2EDTA tubes following their own protocols. Collaborator samples were shipped for TCRbeta analysis as frozen whole blood, isolated PBMCs, or DNA extracted from either sample type. The full study reports these points: Clinical and demographic metadata were provided uncurated, with the amount varying by source and participant.

Concerning this clone itself: The specificity of this receptor is unknown. Base qualities are not at hand, and no much larger clone is one base apart.

Including cysteine and phenylalanine, the CDR3 has 16 amino acids. The only DNA kept is the CDR3, 48 bases in frame from the first base. V is shortened by 0 bases, J by 6 bases, and the region joining them spans 19 bases. In the germline V gene, CDR1 corresponds to SGHRS and CDR2 to YFSETQ. This sequence was found in an elderly man with acute or convalescent COVID-19. In this chain, TRBV5-1 is recombined with TRBJ2-7; the D gene cannot be named for sure. The sequencing sample was made of peripheral blood. The DNA reads as follows: TGCGCCAGCAGCTTGGACCAAGCTTCCCTGCCGGTCGAGCAGTACTTC. Its amino acids are CASSLDQASLPVEQYF.